This is a list of T cell receptor beta chains from one sample in a study of molecular identifiers for immune sequencing clone quantification. TCRdb re-derived calls from the PCR reads in MiXCR, one entry per CDR3 protein. The sample yields more than 550,000 distinct CDR3 sequences, 25% seen once. Input material: naive CD8+ T cells from blood, with Jurkat cell RNA spiked in. These TCRs come from a human donor in good health. Some libraries in this study had Jurkat cell RNA spiked in. Both conserved end residues are part of each CDR3. A D gene is named only where the DNA matches it firmly. Clone size is given for some rows only: seen once, a few or many times, or a class if the clone is expanded.

J,D,V,size,CDR3,DNA
TRBJ1-4,TRBD1,TRBV12-3/TRBV12-4,NA,CASSSPQTGVGEKLFF,TGTGCCAGCAGTTCGCCCCAAACAGGGGTGGGAGAAAAACTGTTTTTT
TRBJ1-2,NA,TRBV10-3,NA,CAIRNQENYGYTF,TGTGCCATCAGGAACCAGGAGAACTATGGCTACACCTTC
TRBJ2-3,NA,TRBV11-2,many,CASSPGTLGTDTQYF,TGTGCCAGCAGCCCCGGGACTCTCGGCACAGATACGCAGTATTTT
TRBJ2-5,NA,TRBV6-2/TRBV6-3,NA,CDSPETQYF,TGTGACAGCCCGGAGACCCAGTACTTC
TRBJ1-5,NA,TRBV6-5,few,CASSRVRGSNQPQHF,TGTGCCAGCAGCCGGGTGAGGGGGAGCAATCAGCCCCAGCATTTT
TRBJ2-1,NA,TRBV30,NA,CAWKGGSTYNEQFF,TGTGCCTGGAAGGGGGGCAGCACCTACAATGAGCAGTTCTTC
TRBJ2-7,TRBD2,TRBV9,many,CASSPSGGRRTEQYF,TGTGCCAGCAGCCCATCGGGAGGACGCCGGACCGAGCAGTACTTC
TRBJ2-1,TRBD2,TRBV7-9,few,CASSLGAGAGPEQFF,TGTGCCAGCAGCTTAGGTGCGGGAGCCGGCCCTGAGCAGTTCTTC
TRBJ2-1,TRBD2,TRBV5-1,NA,CASSPGTSGRAANEQFF,TGCGCCAGCAGCCCCGGGACTAGCGGGAGGGCCGCCAATGAGCAGTTCTTC
TRBJ1-2,TRBD1,TRBV28,few,CASSADGTGEQYGYTF,TGTGCCAGCAGTGCCGACGGGACAGGGGAGCAGTATGGCTACACCTTC
TRBJ2-7,NA,TRBV6-2/TRBV6-3,many,CASSVAGIYEQYF,TGTGCCAGCAGTGTTGCGGGAATCTACGAGCAGTACTTC
TRBJ2-7,NA,TRBV5-6,few,CASSRGSTPYEQYF,TGTGCCAGCAGCCGGGGATCGACCCCCTACGAGCAGTACTTC
TRBJ1-2,NA,TRBV29-1,few,CSVGGRADNGYTF,TGCAGCGTTGGAGGCAGGGCCGATAATGGCTACACCTTC
TRBJ2-2,NA,TRBV4-3,NA,CASSQDGGGDTGELFF,TGCGCCAGCAGCCAAGATGGAGGGGGGGACACCGGGGAGCTGTTTTTT
TRBJ2-3,TRBD2,TRBV7-9,NA,CASSLEGLAGEQDTQYF,TGTGCCAGCAGCTTAGAGGGACTAGCGGGGGAACAAGATACGCAGTATTTT
TRBJ2-1,NA,TRBV7-2,few,CASSLMWGRSRESYNEQFF,TGTGCCAGCAGCTTGATGTGGGGGCGGTCCCGTGAATCCTACAATGAGCAGTTCTTC
TRBJ2-5,NA,TRBV30,NA,CAWSVGGGHRYF,TGTGCCTGGAGTGTAGGTGGGGGGCACAGGTACTTC
TRBJ2-2,NA,TRBV30,many,CAWSVGASNTGELFF,TGTGCCTGGAGTGTGGGGGCCTCGAACACCGGGGAGCTGTTTTTT
TRBJ2-1,NA,TRBV7-2,few,CASSLARVEQLF,TGTGCCAGCAGCTTAGCGCGCGTAGAGCAGCTCTTC
TRBJ2-3,TRBD1,TRBV13,many,CASSHRTGPSTDTQYF,TGTGCCAGCAGCCATCGGACAGGTCCGAGCACAGATACGCAGTATTTT
TRBJ1-3,TRBD1,TRBV19,few,CASGQAVGNTIYF,TGTGCCAGTGGACAGGCCGTTGGAAACACCATATATTTT
TRBJ2-7,NA,TRBV29-1,NA,CSVDLSYEQYF,TGCAGCGTTGATCTGTCTTACGAGCAGTACTTC
TRBJ2-3,TRBD2,TRBV20-1,many,CSAIQRGAGTDTQYF,TGCAGTGCCATTCAGCGGGGGGCGGGCACAGATACGCAGTATTTT
TRBJ1-2,NA,TRBV7-9,few,CASSPPFFPADGYTF,TGTGCCAGCAGCCCCCCCTTTTTCCCGGCGGATGGCTACACCTTC
TRBJ1-4,NA,TRBV6-6,NA,CASSCDGKLFF,TGTGCCAGCAGTTGCGACGGAAAACTGTTTTTT
TRBJ1-3,NA,TRBV7-9,NA,CASSLVQGTGNTIYF,TGTGCCAGCAGCTTAGTCCAGGGAACTGGAAACACCATATATTTT
TRBJ1-2,NA,TRBV4-1,many,CASSPAGVSNYGYTF,TGCGCCAGCAGCCCCGCCGGTGTCAGTAACTATGGCTACACCTTC
TRBJ1-1,NA,TRBV2,many,CASSDPTGTKGGIDTEAFF,TGTGCCAGCAGCGATCCTACCGGGACCAAAGGCGGTATAGACACTGAAGCTTTCTTT
TRBJ1-1,NA,TRBV29-1,many,CSGGMNTEAFF,TGCAGTGGGGGTATGAACACTGAAGCTTTCTTT
TRBJ1-1,NA,TRBV5-5,many,CASSLPGSPEAFF,TGTGCCAGCAGCTTGCCAGGGTCCCCTGAGGCTTTCTTT
TRBJ2-4,NA,TRBV20-1,NA,CSAKLLAKNIQYF,TGCAGTGCTAAGTTACTAGCCAAAAACATTCAGTACTTC
TRBJ2-1,NA,TRBV19,NA,CASTLPGPHNEQFF,TGTGCCAGCACGCTTCCGGGGCCCCATAATGAGCAGTTCTTC
TRBJ2-1,NA,TRBV5-1,NA,CASSLVLFNYNEQFF,TGCGCCAGCAGCTTGGTGCTCTTCAACTACAATGAGCAGTTCTTC
TRBJ1-1,NA,TRBV30,many,CAWSAQPTQEAFF,TGTGCCTGGAGTGCCCAACCGACCCAAGAAGCTTTCTTT
TRBJ2-7,NA,TRBV7-6,NA,CASSQLTGSYEQYF,TGTGCCAGCAGCCAACTCACAGGCTCCTACGAGCAGTACTTC
TRBJ2-7,TRBD2,TRBV19,NA,CASSIGGGRAYEQYF,TGTGCCAGTAGTATAGGAGGCGGGAGAGCGTACGAGCAGTACTTC
TRBJ1-2,NA,TRBV4-3,many,CASSQEAFALTNYGYTF,TGCGCCAGCAGCCAAGAGGCGTTTGCCCTAACTAACTATGGCTACACCTTC
TRBJ2-7,NA,TRBV29-1,many,CSVCAGALSEQYF,TGCAGCGTTTGCGCAGGGGCCCTCTCCGAGCAGTACTTC
TRBJ2-1,TRBD2,TRBV29-1,NA,CSVGLAGPISSYNEQFF,TGCAGCGTTGGACTAGCGGGGCCTATCAGCTCCTACAATGAGCAGTTCTTC
TRBJ1-2,NA,TRBV3-1,NA,CASSRTGTTPIYGYTF,TGTGCCAGCAGCCGGACGGGGACAACTCCGATCTATGGCTACACCTTC
TRBJ2-3,NA,TRBV6-2/TRBV6-3,NA,CASSYSDDKTDTQYF,TGTGCCAGCAGTTACTCGGACGATAAAACAGATACGCAGTATTTT
TRBJ1-1,TRBD1,TRBV27,NA,CASRGMDRVNTEAFF,TGTGCCAGCAGAGGGATGGACAGGGTAAACACTGAAGCTTTCTTT
TRBJ1-4,NA,TRBV28,many,CASTWEAENEKLFF,TGTGCCAGCACCTGGGAGGCAGAAAATGAAAAACTGTTTTTT
TRBJ1-1,TRBD1,TRBV2,few,CASSVRTGVMNTEAFF,TGTGCCAGCAGTGTCCGGACAGGGGTCATGAACACTGAAGCTTTCTTT
TRBJ1-1,NA,TRBV20-1,many,CSAMRTSSWTEAFF,TGCAGTGCTATGCGAACAAGCTCGTGGACTGAAGCTTTCTTT
TRBJ2-2,NA,TRBV24-1,NA,CATGDNRELFF,TGTGCCACCGGGGATAACCGGGAGCTGTTTTTT
TRBJ2-5,TRBD2,TRBV5-4,many,CASSPIAGKQETQYF,TGTGCCAGCAGCCCGATAGCGGGGAAGCAAGAGACCCAGTACTTC
TRBJ2-2,TRBD2,TRBV12-3/TRBV12-4,few,CASSLELAGGRTGELFF,TGTGCCAGCAGTTTAGAATTAGCGGGGGGCCGCACCGGGGAGCTGTTTTTT
TRBJ1-1,TRBD1,TRBV2,few,CASSEYWTGGNTEAFF,TGTGCCAGCAGTGAATACTGGACAGGGGGGAACACTGAAGCTTTCTTT
TRBJ2-3,TRBD2,TRBV6-6,NA,CASSYLASGGDQPSTDTQYF,TGTGCCAGCAGTTACTTGGCTAGCGGGGGGGACCAACCTAGCACAGATACGCAGTATTTT
TRBJ2-4,TRBD2,TRBV7-8,NA,CASSLRPGGQYAQYF,TGTGCCAGCAGCTTACGTCCGGGGGGGCAATACGCTCAGTACTTC
TRBJ2-3,TRBD2,TRBV6-2/TRBV6-3,NA,CASSTWTSGRVRDTQYF,TGTGCCAGCAGTACCTGGACTAGCGGGAGGGTCCGGGATACGCAGTATTTT
TRBJ1-1,NA,TRBV10-3,many,CAISESNSEAFF,TGTGCCATCAGTGAGTCGAACAGTGAAGCTTTCTTT
TRBJ2-7,NA,TRBV5-6,once,CDSSVKGLTYEQYF,TGTGACAGCAGCGTGAAGGGGCTTACCTACGAGCAGTACTTC
TRBJ2-3,TRBD2,TRBV9,many,CASSFSGAPGDTQYF,TGTGCCAGCAGCTTTAGCGGGGCTCCGGGAGATACGCAGTATTTT
TRBJ2-7,NA,TRBV10-3,NA,CAISESDRDYSYEQYF,TGTGCCATCAGTGAATCGGACAGGGACTATTCCTACGAGCAGTACTTC
TRBJ2-2,NA,TRBV25-1,few,CASSPPIGTTGELFF,TGTGCCAGCAGTCCGCCTATAGGCACCACCGGGGAGCTGTTTTTT